This T cell receptor beta chain was profiled in a study of sequential checkpoint blockade in melanoma. The wider study: After both sequences, patients received maintenance nivolumab.

TCRdb keeps only in-frame clones here, not all; method: immunoSEQ multiplex PCR. The sample has nearly 2,000 clones, less than 65% seen once; the top ten hold about 26%. Germline values: CDR1 LGHNA, CDR2 YSLEER. The CDR3 runs 16 residues. The ends lost 0 bases at V and 8 bases at J; junction bases unmatched: 11. Treatment of the sample: randomized to nivolumab then ipilimumab (arm A) or the reverse (arm B). PBMC sorting kept live CD3+CD8+ cells without CD19 or CD56. The sequence derives from a human patient with melanoma. Some clones in this sample may be carry-over from other donors' samples. Sequenced here: CD8+ T cells sorted from blood (inferred from file names), sampled from a patient given nivolumab and ipilimumab in sequence. This rearrangement joins TRBV4-3 to TRBJ2-3; 7 positions agree with TRBD2. The CDR3 here is CASSQDWVVAGGTQYF. The CDR3 bases are TGCGCCAGCAGCCAAGACTGGGTGGTAGCGGGTGGTACGCAGTATTTT.